This is a list of T cell receptor beta chains from one sample in a study of shared clonotypes between healthy human individuals. Profiled with immunoSEQ multiplex PCR; TCRdb holds only in-frame clones, not every one. The sample contains 950,000 to 1,300,000 clones, about 75% of which appear only once. Sequences were obtained from memory CD4+ T cells sorted from blood. Receptor source: a man aged 18 to 30 in good health. Both conserved end residues are part of each CDR3. D genes are given only for firm matches. Size tells how often a clone was seen (once, few, many) or the class of an expanded clone, and some rows leave it out.

CDR3nt: TGTGCCAGCAGGCCTAAGGACAGGGCAGATACGCAGTATTTT; CDR3aa: CASRPKDRADTQYF; j_gene: TRBJ2-3; v_gene: TRBV7-8; abundance: -; d_gene: TRBD1
CDR3nt: TGTGCCAGCAGCTTAGCGGTCACTCTCCACACTGAAGCTTTCTTT; CDR3aa: CASSLAVTLHTEAFF; j_gene: TRBJ1-1; v_gene: TRBV7-8; abundance: -; d_gene: -
CDR3nt: TGTGCCAGCAGCACCCGGGGACTAGCTCGTCGTACGGAGACCCAGTACTTC; CDR3aa: CASSTRGLARRTETQYF; j_gene: TRBJ2-5; v_gene: TRBV5-6; abundance: -; d_gene: TRBD2
CDR3nt: TGTGCCTGGAGTGCAGAGGGACAGGGAGCTGGAAACACCATATATTTT; CDR3aa: CAWSAEGQGAGNTIYF; j_gene: TRBJ1-3; v_gene: TRBV30; abundance: -; d_gene: TRBD1
CDR3nt: TGTGCCAGCAGTGAGGGAACGGGAGAAGCTTTCTTT; CDR3aa: CASSEGTGEAFF; j_gene: TRBJ1-1; v_gene: TRBV25-1; abundance: once; d_gene: -
CDR3nt: TGTGCCAGTAGCGCCTTCCCTAAAACGGAGACCCAGTACTTC; CDR3aa: CASSAFPKTETQYF; j_gene: TRBJ2-5; v_gene: TRBV19; abundance: few; d_gene: -
CDR3nt: TGTGCCAGCAGTTTGCTGATTACAGATACGCAGTATTTT; CDR3aa: CASSLLITDTQYF; j_gene: TRBJ2-3; v_gene: TRBV27; abundance: -; d_gene: -
CDR3nt: TGTGCCAGCAGCGGACAGGGGGCCTTTTTTGAGCAGTACTTC; CDR3aa: CASSGQGAFFEQYF; j_gene: TRBJ2-7; v_gene: TRBV28; abundance: -; d_gene: TRBD1
CDR3nt: TGCGCCAGCAGTCTAAGACACAATCAGCCCCAGCATTTT; CDR3aa: CASSLRHNQPQHF; j_gene: TRBJ1-5; v_gene: TRBV10-2; abundance: few; d_gene: -
CDR3nt: TGCGCCAGCAGAGACACGGGACTAGCGGGAGGAAGGCTAACCTACGAGCAGTACTTC; CDR3aa: CASRDTGLAGGRLTYEQYF; j_gene: TRBJ2-7; v_gene: TRBV10-2; abundance: once; d_gene: TRBD2
CDR3nt: TGTGCCAGCAGGCCCGGACAGGGGGGACAGCCCCAGCATTTT; CDR3aa: CASRPGQGGQPQHF; j_gene: TRBJ1-5; v_gene: TRBV6-1; abundance: -; d_gene: TRBD1
CDR3nt: TGTGCCAGCAGCTTAGGGTGGCGGGGGGGCCCCAATGAGCAGTTCTTC; CDR3aa: CASSLGWRGGPNEQFF; j_gene: TRBJ2-1; v_gene: TRBV5-4; abundance: -; d_gene: TRBD2
CDR3nt: TGTGCCTGGAGTCGAGGTGGAGACAACACAGATACGCAGTATTTT; CDR3aa: CAWSRGGDNTDTQYF; j_gene: TRBJ2-3; v_gene: TRBV30; abundance: -; d_gene: -
CDR3nt: TGTGCCAGCAGCTGGGGGACAGGGAACTCCTACGAGCAGTACTTC; CDR3aa: CASSWGTGNSYEQYF; j_gene: TRBJ2-7; v_gene: TRBV5-5; abundance: -; d_gene: TRBD1
CDR3nt: TGTGCCAGCAGCTTAGGGACAGGGGGCCCAAATCAGCCCCAGCATTTT; CDR3aa: CASSLGTGGPNQPQHF; j_gene: TRBJ1-5; v_gene: TRBV7-2; abundance: -; d_gene: TRBD1
CDR3nt: TGCAGCGTTGCCCGGGACAACTCTGGAAACACCATATATTTT; CDR3aa: CSVARDNSGNTIYF; j_gene: TRBJ1-3; v_gene: TRBV29-1; abundance: -; d_gene: -
CDR3nt: TGTGCCAGCAGCTTGAATGGGCTACAAGAGACCCAGTACTTC; CDR3aa: CASSLNGLQETQYF; j_gene: TRBJ2-5; v_gene: TRBV5-4; abundance: -; d_gene: -
CDR3nt: TGTGCCAGCAGTTTCACTGGACAGGGACACACTGAAGCTTTCTTT; CDR3aa: CASSFTGQGHTEAFF; j_gene: TRBJ1-1; v_gene: TRBV6-5; abundance: -; d_gene: TRBD1
CDR3nt: TGCGCCAGCAGCTTGGAAGGGGCCCCCTACGAGCAGTACTTC; CDR3aa: CASSLEGAPYEQYF; j_gene: TRBJ2-7; v_gene: TRBV5-1; abundance: -; d_gene: -
CDR3nt: TGTGCCACCGACTCACAGGGGGGTGCTGGAACCGGGGAGCTGTTTTTT; CDR3aa: CATDSQGGAGTGELFF; j_gene: TRBJ2-2; v_gene: TRBV10-3; abundance: -; d_gene: TRBD1
CDR3nt: TGTGCCAGTAGTACAGGACAGGGGGTAAATAGCAATCAGCCCCAGCATTTT; CDR3aa: CASSTGQGVNSNQPQHF; j_gene: TRBJ1-5; v_gene: TRBV19; abundance: -; d_gene: TRBD1
CDR3nt: TGTGCCAGCAGCATCCAGGGTTTGTCATTAGATACGCAGTATTTT; CDR3aa: CASSIQGLSLDTQYF; j_gene: TRBJ2-3; v_gene: TRBV7-3; abundance: -; d_gene: -
CDR3nt: TGCGCCAGCAGCTCCCGACAGCCTGGGGGCACAGATACGCAGTATTTT; CDR3aa: CASSSRQPGGTDTQYF; j_gene: TRBJ2-3; v_gene: TRBV5-1; abundance: -; d_gene: -
CDR3nt: TGTGCCATCAGTGGTGAAGGACAGGCCTACGAGCAGTACTTC; CDR3aa: CAISGEGQAYEQYF; j_gene: TRBJ2-7; v_gene: TRBV10-3; abundance: -; d_gene: TRBD1
CDR3nt: TGTGCCAGCAGCTTGGGAGGGGCAGGGGCTTATAGGCACGAGCAGTACTTC; CDR3aa: CASSLGGAGAYRHEQYF; j_gene: TRBJ2-7; v_gene: TRBV5-4; abundance: -; d_gene: -
CDR3nt: TGTGCCAGCAGCCAAGACGCCGTGGAGCAGTACTTC; CDR3aa: CASSQDAVEQYF; j_gene: TRBJ2-7; v_gene: TRBV4-2; abundance: -; d_gene: -
CDR3nt: TGTGCTAGCAGCATAAGACAGTGCCTTAGCAATCAGCCCCAGCATTTT; CDR3aa: CASSIRQCLSNQPQHF; j_gene: TRBJ1-5; v_gene: TRBV7-7; abundance: few; d_gene: -
CDR3nt: TGCGCCAGCAGCCCGGGACAGGTGATCAATGAGCAGTTCTTC; CDR3aa: CASSPGQVINEQFF; j_gene: TRBJ2-1; v_gene: TRBV23-1; abundance: -; d_gene: TRBD1
CDR3nt: TGTGCCAGCAGCTCTGGCGGGTTCGCGGGGCACACCGGGGAGCTGTTTTTT; CDR3aa: CASSSGGFAGHTGELFF; j_gene: TRBJ2-2; v_gene: TRBV5-4; abundance: -; d_gene: -
CDR3nt: TGCGCCAGCAGCTTGGTATTAGCGGTTACAGATACGCAGTATTTT; CDR3aa: CASSLVLAVTDTQYF; j_gene: TRBJ2-3; v_gene: TRBV5-1; abundance: few; d_gene: -
CDR3nt: TGTGCCAGCAGCTTAGATGGGACGGCCACAGATACGCAGTATTTT; CDR3aa: CASSLDGTATDTQYF; j_gene: TRBJ2-3; v_gene: TRBV11-2; abundance: -; d_gene: -
CDR3nt: TGTGCCAGCAGCCAAGTAACGGGGTCTGGGGCCAACGTCCTGACTTTC; CDR3aa: CASSQVTGSGANVLTF; j_gene: TRBJ2-6; v_gene: TRBV14; abundance: many; d_gene: -
CDR3nt: TGCAGTGCTAGCCCCGGGCAGTACTTC; CDR3aa: CSASPGQYF; j_gene: TRBJ2-7; v_gene: TRBV20-1; abundance: once; d_gene: -
CDR3nt: TGTGCCAGCAGTTATGGTTTCGCGGGGGGATACAATGAGCAGTTCTTC; CDR3aa: CASSYGFAGGYNEQFF; j_gene: TRBJ2-1; v_gene: TRBV6-5; abundance: -; d_gene: TRBD2
CDR3nt: TGTGCCAGCAGCCGCGCGGGGGAGGGAGATACGCAGTATTTT; CDR3aa: CASSRAGEGDTQYF; j_gene: TRBJ2-3; v_gene: TRBV7-9; abundance: -; d_gene: TRBD2
CDR3nt: TGTGCCAGCAGACGGGACTGGCCCACAGATACGCAGTATTTT; CDR3aa: CASRRDWPTDTQYF; j_gene: TRBJ2-3; v_gene: TRBV5-4; abundance: -; d_gene: -